The present T cell receptor (beta chain) was sequenced within a study of blood T cells in healthy people across ages. Study-wide findings and caveats: Higher diversity, along with more naive CD4+ cells, distinguished long-lived donors from aged donors. Per million T cells, the diversity of TCR beta decreased roughly linearly as age advanced.

The CDR3 covers 14 residues. V lost 5 bases and J lost 13; bases outside the gene matches: 12. There are a few counts of this clonotype. The target antigen is unknown. It was with a sample-barcoded 5' primer and a J-beta primer mix that a second PCR of roughly 7 to 12 cycles was run. TCRdb passed the 5' RACE reads through MiXCR, listing each CDR3 protein once. Here the sample spans about 780,000 distinct CDR3 sequences, 46% being singletons. Material: blood. This receptor was obtained from a man older than 75 in good health. The rearrangement links TRBV12-3 or TRBV12-4 to TRBJ2-4; 9 bases agree with TRBD1. Written as DNA, the CDR3 is TGTGCCAGCAGTGCGACAGGGGGATTAAGGGAGCAGTACTTC. This translates into CASSATGGLREQYF.